The rows below give T cell receptor beta chains drawn from one sample of a study of vaccination and CD4 T cells after COVID-19. TCRdb re-analysed the PCR reads in MiXCR, keeping a single row per CDR3 protein. The top ten clones hold around 32% of a sample with about 4,600 distinct CDR3 sequences, 30% to 35% of them seen once. No cognate antigen is known for these TCRs. Sequencing used CD4+ T cells from blood, cultured in vitro. The receptor source for this set is a human donor who had recovered from COVID-19. Both conserved end residues are part of each CDR3. D genes are given only for firm matches. Expanded clones get a size class; other rows say once, few or many, or leave the size out.

-	-	TRBV6-2/TRBV6-3	TRBJ1-2	CASSPHTGNYGYTF	TGTGCCAGCAGTCCGCATACAGGGAACTATGGCTACACCTTC
once	-	TRBV5-1	TRBJ2-7	CASSLEDSFKQYF	TGCGCCAGCAGCTTGGAAGACTCCTTCAAGCAGTACTTC
-	TRBD2	TRBV7-3	TRBJ2-1	CASSLFGLAGAPNYNEQFF	TGTGCCAGCAGCTTATTCGGGTTAGCGGGGGCCCCGAATTACAATGAGCAGTTCTTC
medium-sized	-	TRBV6-1	TRBJ2-2	CAAARRYTGTNTGELFF	TGTGCCGCCGCCCGCCGCTATACCGGGACCAACACCGGGGAGCTGTTTTTT
-	TRBD2	TRBV7-8	TRBJ2-2	CASSHGTSGGAHGELFF	TGTGCCAGCAGCCACGGGACTAGCGGGGGGGCCCACGGGGAGCTGTTTTTT
-	-	TRBV4-2	TRBJ2-3	CASSRARVDGDTQYF	TGTGCCAGCAGCCGCGCCCGGGTCGACGGAGATACGCAGTATTTT
-	-	TRBV24-1	TRBJ2-3	CATSDLEGVPSTDTQYF	TGTGCCACCAGTGATTTAGAGGGAGTACCTAGCACAGATACGCAGTATTTT
-	-	TRBV21-1	TRBJ1-2	CASRNDRGWRDGYTF	TGTGCCAGCAGAAACGACCGGGGCTGGCGGGATGGCTACACCTTC
-	-	TRBV12-3/TRBV12-4	TRBJ1-6	CASRRDGNSPLHF	TGTGCCAGCAGACGGGACGGAAATTCACCCCTCCACTTT
-	-	TRBV5-1	TRBJ1-1	CASSLAMRTPTSEAFF	TGCGCCAGCAGCTTGGCTATGAGGACACCGACCTCTGAAGCTTTCTTT
-	TRBD1	TRBV5-1	TRBJ2-7	CASSITTGEVNEQYF	TGCGCCAGCAGCATTACGACAGGGGAGGTAAACGAGCAGTACTTC
few	TRBD1	TRBV20-1	TRBJ2-3	CSARARTGGRDTQYF	TGCAGTGCTAGAGCACGGACAGGGGGGCGGGATACGCAGTATTTT
-	-	TRBV30	TRBJ1-6	CAWSVRNRSPLHF	TGTGCCTGGAGTGTACGGAACCGTTCACCCCTCCACTTT
few	TRBD2	TRBV24-1	TRBJ2-5	CATSEVRGGSQETQYF	TGTGCCACCAGTGAGGTGCGGGGGGGGAGCCAAGAGACCCAGTACTTC
-	-	TRBV11-3	TRBJ1-1	CASSLMGAENTEAFF	TGTGCCAGCAGCTTAATGGGCGCGGAGAACACTGAAGCTTTCTTT
few	TRBD1	TRBV6-2/TRBV6-3	TRBJ1-2	CASNRGRSYTF	TGTGCCAGCAACAGGGGACGGAGCTACACCTTC
few	-	TRBV7-2	TRBJ1-5	CASSFATQPQHF	TGTGCCAGCAGCTTTGCGACCCAGCCCCAGCATTTT
-	-	TRBV2	TRBJ1-1	CASSVGGGDTEAFF	TGTGCCAGCAGTGTGGGGGGCGGCGACACTGAAGCTTTCTTT
-	-	TRBV2	TRBJ1-1	CASSEGQFNGAFF	TGTGCCAGCAGTGAAGGGCAGTTTAACGGGGCTTTCTTT
-	-	TRBV18	TRBJ1-5	CASSPPSGSLGNQPQHF	TGTGCCAGCTCACCACCGAGCGGGTCTCTCGGCAATCAGCCCCAGCATTTT
-	-	TRBV18	TRBJ1-1	CASSPLTGNTEAFF	TGTGCCAGCTCACCGCTAACGGGGAACACTGAAGCTTTCTTT
few	-	TRBV7-9	TRBJ2-7	CASTRRGSYEQYF	TGTGCCAGCACCAGAAGGGGCAGCTACGAGCAGTACTTC
few	-	TRBV6-5	TRBJ1-4	CASSFPNEKLFF	TGTGCCAGCAGTTTCCCTAATGAAAAACTGTTTTTT
-	TRBD2	TRBV20-1	TRBJ2-1	CSARALAGGGKFF	TGCAGTGCTAGGGCACTAGCGGGGGGGGGGAAGTTCTTC
medium-sized	-	TRBV20-1	TRBJ1-5	CSARASAGADQPQHF	TGCAGTGCTAGGGCCTCGGCAGGGGCCGATCAGCCCCAGCATTTT
-	-	TRBV27	TRBJ1-4	CASSLLGDPDEKLFF	TGTGCCAGCAGTTTATTGGGGGATCCTGATGAAAAACTGTTTTTT
few	-	TRBV2	TRBJ1-2	CASSVDRGYGYTF	TGTGCCAGCAGTGTTGACCGAGGGTATGGCTACACCTTC
-	-	TRBV12-3/TRBV12-4	TRBJ2-3	CASSFRGSRADTQYF	TGTGCCAGCAGTTTTCGGGGGTCTCGGGCAGATACGCAGTATTTT
-	TRBD1	TRBV6-5	TRBJ1-1	CASSYPGQGNTEAFF	TGTGCCAGCAGTTACCCGGGACAGGGGAACACTGAAGCTTTCTTT
-	TRBD2	TRBV2	TRBJ2-5	CASSEAASGDPQETQYF	TGTGCCAGCAGTGAAGCTGCTAGCGGGGACCCCCAAGAGACCCAGTACTTC
few	TRBD2	TRBV7-3	TRBJ2-3	CASSLGLAAADTQYF	TGTGCCAGCAGCTTAGGACTAGCGGCAGCAGATACGCAGTATTTT
-	TRBD1	TRBV18	TRBJ2-7	CASSRGQESSYEQYF	TGTGCCAGCTCAAGGGGACAGGAGAGCTCCTACGAGCAGTACTTC
few	TRBD1	TRBV11-2	TRBJ1-6	CASSSQGAGNSPLHF	TGTGCCAGCAGCTCGCAGGGGGCGGGTAATTCACCCCTCCACTTT
-	-	TRBV7-2	TRBJ1-2	CASSLGLGVNYGYTF	TGTGCCAGCAGCTTGGGCCTCGGGGTAAACTATGGCTACACCTTC
-	-	TRBV20-1	TRBJ2-3	CGASARAYDTDTQYF	TGCGGTGCTAGCGCCCGGGCCTACGACACAGATACGCAGTATTTT
medium-sized	-	TRBV7-9	TRBJ2-3	CASSLGGPITDTQYF	TGTGCCAGCAGCTTAGGGGGACCGATCACAGATACGCAGTATTTT
-	TRBD1	TRBV7-6	TRBJ2-1	CASSGWTGRNEQFF	TGTGCCAGCAGCGGATGGACAGGGCGAAATGAGCAGTTCTTC